This TCR beta chain was documented in a study of prognosis after radiotherapy for stage I lung cancer. This CDR3 comprises 12 residues. V lost 5 bases and J lost 5, with 7 bases in between. Germline-derived CDR1 and CDR2 are MDHEN and SYDVKM. Study-level findings and limits: Where distant metastases developed, patients had lower Shannon entropy after stereotactic body radiation therapy.

This clonotype was recorded at least ten times. Its antigen is currently unknown. Two-round multiplex PCR on genomic DNA was the method by which TCR beta CDR3 was amplified. For every TRBV and TRBJ gene, a specific primer was used in first-round PCR. TCRdb used MiXCR to reprocess the multiplex PCR reads, holding one entry per CDR3 protein. This table holds 10,000 to 15,000 distinct CDR3 sequences, approximately 40% found once. The clonotype was recovered from a donor aged 50 or older with non-small cell lung cancer. Here the sequenced sample was PBMCs, taken before or after stereotactic body radiation therapy (not recorded which). V is TRBV28 and J is TRBJ2-1; the D is unclear. The CDR3 region has the DNA TGTGCCAGCAGTCTGACCCACAATGAGCAGTTCTTC. The encoded protein is CASSLTHNEQFF.